The 6 T cell receptor beta chains below come from one sample, sequenced in a study of T cells in Graves' hyperthyroidism and ophthalmopathy. Authors of the study amplified TCR beta CDR3 regions from RNA transcripts. A set of HTBI primers served as the primers for a first-round RT-PCR of the TCR CDR3. TCRdb fed the multiplex PCR reads into MiXCR, producing one record per CDR3 protein. The sample has approximately 410,000 distinct CDR3 sequences, roughly 13% seen once. Sequenced input: blood. These TCRs come from a woman between 18 and 29 years old with Graves' hyperthyroidism.

The rearrangement uses TRBV13 and TRBJ2-1, with TRBD1 matching 9 bases. The CDR3 runs 17 residues. Trimming removed 4 bases from V and 4 bases from J; junction bases left unmatched: 11. Germline V lookup: CDR1 PRHDT, CDR2 FYEKMQ (reference sequence). The CDR3 sequence is CASSSRTGESGYNEQFF. The CDR3 bases are TGTGCCAGCAGCTCCCGGACAGGGGAAAGTGGATACAATGAGCAGTTCTTC.

This clonotype was counted at least ten times. Here the CDR3 DNA reads TGTGCCAGCAGAGGACTAGGCTACGAGCAGTACTTC. Translation: CASRGLGYEQYF. The chain carries TRBV2 and TRBJ2-7; 7 bases match TRBD2. The CDR3 extends over 12 amino acids. CDR1 SNHLY and CDR2 FYNNEI come from the germline V gene. V lost 6 bases to trimming and J lost 3 bases; unmatched junction nucleotides: 2. The whole variable domain, filled in from reference TRBV2 and TRBJ2-7, reads EPEVTQTPSHQVTQMGQEVILRCVPISNHLYFYWYRQILGQKVEFLVSFYNNEISEKSEIFDDQFSVERPDGSNFTLKIRSTKLEDSAMYFCASRGLGYEQYFGPGTRLTVT.

In this sample, this clonotype turned up many times. V usage is TRBV20-1 and J usage is TRBJ2-7, with 7 bases matching TRBD2. The V gene's germline CDR1 is DFQATT and CDR2 SNEGSKA (reference sequence). V shed 3 bases and J 3 bases; nucleotides not matched to a gene: 11. CDR3 length: 15 amino acids. CDR3 sequence: CSARDDYAGDYEQYF. As DNA, the CDR3 is TGCAGTGCTAGGGATGACTACGCGGGAGACTACGAGCAGTACTTC.

This clonotype was observed at least ten times. The chain uses TRBV30 and TRBJ2-7; unclear D gene. CDR3 length: 11 amino acids. Germline values: CDR1 GTSNPN, CDR2 SVGIG (reference sequence). V dropped 2 bases and J dropped 5 bases, with 7 bases sitting between them. The CDR3 sequence: CAWSRRNEQYF. DNA for the CDR3: TGTGCCTGGAGTCGGCGAAACGAGCAGTACTTC.

This clonotype was counted a few times. The chain employs TRBV19 and TRBJ1-2; the match to TRBD1 covers 8 bases. Germline loops: CDR1 LNHDA, CDR2 SQIVND (reference sequence). This CDR3 has 14 amino acids. J was trimmed by 8 bases and V by 5 bases; bases with no gene match: 10. The CDR3 sequence: CASSPRQGKWGYTF. The CDR3 DNA is TGTGCCAGTAGTCCGCGACAGGGGAAGTGGGGCTACACCTTC.

This clonotype has at least ten counts. The V call is TRBV7-3, the J call TRBJ1-1; D is uncertain. This CDR3 is built from 13 residues. With 2 bases removed from V and 6 bases from J, the gap between germline ends came to 10 bases. The V gene's germline CDR1 is SGHTA and CDR2 FQGTGA. CDR3 coding DNA: TGTGCCAGCAGCTTACACGGGGAATCTGAAGCTTTCTTT. Its translation: CASSLHGESEAFF.